A selection of T cell receptor beta chains follows, all from one sample in a study of cytomegalovirus exposure and HLA in healthy donors. Method: immunoSEQ multiplex PCR; TCRdb's copy keeps in-frame clones and lacks some. The data contain some 170,000 clones, 75% to 85% of them singletons. Sequenced sample: PBMCs. The receptors derive from a woman aged 18-29 years in good health and CMV-seronegative. The CDR3 runs from the conserved cysteine through the conserved F or W. Fields, in order: CDR3 protein, CDR3 DNA, clone size, D gene, J gene, V gene. A D gene is named only where the DNA matches it firmly. Clone size is stated in some rows and not others, as once, few, many or a class when expanded.

cdr3_aa: CASSPYRGQRGYTF
cdr3_nt: TGTGCCAGCAGCCCGTACAGGGGGCAGCGTGGCTACACCTTC
clone_size: -
d_call: TRBD1
j_call: TRBJ1-2
v_call: TRBV11-2

cdr3_aa: CASSSRDRTDTQYF
cdr3_nt: TGTGCCAGCAGCTCCCGAGACAGAACAGATACGCAGTATTTT
clone_size: -
d_call: -
j_call: TRBJ2-3
v_call: TRBV7-8

cdr3_aa: CSGSARANTEAFF
cdr3_nt: TGCAGCGGTTCCGCGCGGGCGAACACTGAAGCTTTCTTT
clone_size: few
d_call: -
j_call: TRBJ1-1
v_call: TRBV29-1

cdr3_aa: CASSLAGGNEQFF
cdr3_nt: TGTGCCAGCAGCTTGGCCGGCGGCAATGAGCAGTTCTTC
clone_size: -
d_call: -
j_call: TRBJ2-1
v_call: TRBV5-4

cdr3_aa: CASSLDRGGPQHF
cdr3_nt: TGTGCCAGCAGTTTAGACAGGGGGGGTCCCCAGCATTTT
clone_size: -
d_call: TRBD1
j_call: TRBJ1-5
v_call: TRBV27

cdr3_aa: CASSLGPGPAGPETQYF
cdr3_nt: TGTGCCAGCAGCTTGGGACCAGGTCCCGCAGGTCCTGAGACCCAGTACTTC
clone_size: -
d_call: -
j_call: TRBJ2-5
v_call: TRBV5-8

cdr3_aa: CASSPTSGAYEQYF
cdr3_nt: TGTGCCAGCTCACCGACTAGCGGGGCCTACGAGCAGTACTTC
clone_size: -
d_call: TRBD2
j_call: TRBJ2-7
v_call: TRBV18

cdr3_aa: CATTLGTTYEQYF
cdr3_nt: TGTGCCACGACGTTAGGGACTACCTACGAGCAGTACTTC
clone_size: few
d_call: TRBD2
j_call: TRBJ2-7
v_call: TRBV28

cdr3_aa: CASSLGGTGSHLLHF
cdr3_nt: TGTGCCAGCAGCTTAGGAGGGACAGGGTCCCATCTCCTCCACTTT
clone_size: few
d_call: TRBD1
j_call: TRBJ1-6
v_call: TRBV7-9

cdr3_aa: CASRGTSGGASGANVLTF
cdr3_nt: TGTGCCAGCAGGGGGACTAGCGGGGGGGCCTCTGGGGCCAACGTCCTGACTTTC
clone_size: -
d_call: TRBD2
j_call: TRBJ2-6
v_call: TRBV2